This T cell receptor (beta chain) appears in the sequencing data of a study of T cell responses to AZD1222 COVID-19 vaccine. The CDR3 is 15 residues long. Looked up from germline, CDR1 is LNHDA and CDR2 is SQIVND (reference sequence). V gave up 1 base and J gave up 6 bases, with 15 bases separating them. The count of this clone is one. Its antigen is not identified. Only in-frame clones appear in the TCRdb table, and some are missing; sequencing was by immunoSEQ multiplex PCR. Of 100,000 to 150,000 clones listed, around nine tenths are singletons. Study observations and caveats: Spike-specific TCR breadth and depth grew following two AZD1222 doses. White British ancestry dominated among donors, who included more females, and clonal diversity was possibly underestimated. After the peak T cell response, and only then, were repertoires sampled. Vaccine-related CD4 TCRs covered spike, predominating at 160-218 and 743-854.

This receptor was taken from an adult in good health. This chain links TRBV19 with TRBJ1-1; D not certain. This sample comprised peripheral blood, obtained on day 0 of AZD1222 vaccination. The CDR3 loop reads CASSIVGTSGPEAFF. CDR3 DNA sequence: TGTGCCAGTAGTATAGTGGGCACATCCGGGCCTGAAGCTTTCTTT.